Listed here are 7 T cell receptor beta chains from one sample, sequenced in a study of blood T cell repertoires in COVID-19 (dated by TCRdb to the early 2020s). The library was built by means of the immunoSEQ multiplex PCR assay. TCRdb took this table from immuneACCESS and kept in-frame rearrangements with V and J called. Such tables lack part of the clones; where checked against another copy, unresolved V genes explain under half of the gap, and the rest is unexplained. Recorded for this sample are roughly 230,000 clones; roughly 84% of them occurred a single time. The top ten clones comprise around 3.6% of the sample. The sample was PBMCs or T cells enriched from blood (not recorded which). These receptors all stem from a man aged 45-65 years who had recovered from COVID-19.

The sample holds a few counts of this clone. The genes are TRBV5-1 and TRBJ1-5; D is undetermined. The V gene lost 0 bases and the J gene lost 1 base, with 8 bases spanning the gap. The CDR3 runs to 15 residues. Germline V gene data show CDR1 as SGHRS and CDR2 as YFSETQ. CDR3 residues: CASSLESGSNQPQHF. CDR3 DNA: TGCGCCAGCAGCTTGGAGTCGGGGAGCAATCAGCCCCAGCATTTT.

The rearrangement joins TRBV28 to TRBJ2-7, with D tentatively TRBD2 (6 bases). CDR1 and CDR2 (germline): MDHEN, SYDVKM. The CDR3 is made up of 14 amino acids. Deletions cut 9 bases from V and 2 bases from J, with 17 bases between. CDR3 region: CASRTGTLAYEQYF. The DNA of the CDR3 is TGTGCCAGTCGAACCGGGACTTTGGCCTACGAGCAGTACTTC. The full variable domain, in which reference TRBV28 and TRBJ2-7 provide the parts outside the CDR3, is DVKVTQSSRYLVKRTGEKVFLECVQDMDHENMFWYRQDPGLGLRLIYFSYDVKMKEKGDIPEGYSVSREKKERFSLILESASTNQTSMYLCASRTGTLAYEQYFGPGTRLTVT.

In its sample, this clone was seen a few times. V gene TRBV3-1 (or the pseudogene TRBV3-2) combines with J gene TRBJ2-7, with D unclear. V lost 3 bases to trimming and J lost 4 bases, with 19 bases between them. CDR3 length: 16 residues. The germline gives CDR1 LGHDT, CDR2 YNNKEL (reference sequence). CDR3 loop: CASSHGVLVPFYEQYF. In DNA, the CDR3 is TGTGCCAGCAGCCACGGAGTTTTGGTCCCCTTTTACGAGCAGTACTTC.

The chain carries TRBV7-9 and TRBJ2-3, with 7 bases identical to TRBD1. Germline V gene data show CDR1 as SEHNR and CDR2 as FQNEAQ (reference sequence). Trimming removed 7 bases from V and 5 bases from J; junction bases left unmatched: 3. This CDR3 is built from 12 residues. The CDR3 sequence: CASTPGGDTQYF. For the CDR3, the DNA is TGTGCCAGCACCCCAGGGGGAGATACGCAGTATTTT.

J is TRBJ2-1 and V is TRBV5-5; no definite D call. V shed 4 bases and J shed 7 bases, with 18 bases lying between them. This CDR3 has 15 amino acids. Germline loops: CDR1 SGHKS, CDR2 YYEKEE (reference sequence). CDR3 DNA sequence: TGTGCCAGCAGCGGCCTCCAGGTTGTTAGAAATGAGCAGTTCTTC. Translated, it gives CASSGLQVVRNEQFF.

The rearrangement joins TRBV19 to TRBJ2-1; 8 positions match TRBD2. This CDR3 spans 13 amino acids. V lost 4 bases and J lost 9; bases outside the gene matches: 5. Germline lookup yields CDR1 LNHDA and CDR2 SQIVND (reference sequence). As DNA, the CDR3 is TGTGCCAGTAGTACTAGCGGGCTCGGTGAGCAGTTCTTC. Translating gives CASSTSGLGEQFF.

This chain uses TRBV11-2 with TRBJ2-7; D is possibly TRBD2 (7 bases). The V and J ends lost 1 base and 7 bases respectively, with 17 bases between them. CDR3 length: 15 amino acids. Germline V gene lookup returns CDR1 SGHAT and CDR2 FQNNGV. The CDR3 DNA sequence: TGTGCCAGCAGCTTAGGAACCGCCGGGGGGCGGGAGCAGTACTTC. Translation gives CASSLGTAGGREQYF.